Described below is a single TCR beta chain sequence and its context. This clone's antigen is unknown. Base qualities were left out, and no much larger clone turns up one base away. The sample belongs to a study of early T cells in non-severe SARS-CoV-2 infection (dated by TCRdb to the early 2020s). Looking at the study overall: Bulk RNA from unsorted whole blood was used for TCR sequencing, so alpha and beta chains could not be paired. What the work shows at the level of the full study, not this receptor alone: VDJdb matching was skewed toward anti-spike CD8 responses, so virus-specific expansions were likely underestimated and private and CD4 specificities were missed.

The study was a case-control design nested within a healthcare worker cohort in London, UK, with weekly nasopharyngeal swab PCR tests and blood sampling. Between 23 and 31 March 2020, the week of the UK lockdown, healthcare workers were enrolled and then followed up weekly for as long as 16 weeks. At the junction V is shortened by 3 bases and J by 3 bases; bases outside the gene matches: 10. The germline V gene (reference sequence) specifies DFQATT as CDR1 and SNEGSKA as CDR2. The CDR3 holds 15 amino acids from the cysteine to the phenylalanine. Kept here is only the CDR3 DNA, which spans 45 bases and is read in frame from base 1. Libraries were made using 5' RACE. Sequencing used a NextSeq 500. To correct for sequencing error and PCR bias, the TCR library protocol tagged individual cDNA molecules with unique molecular identifiers. TCR alpha and beta chains were both sequenced, and the abundances of alpha and beta sequences in each sample were closely correlated with each other. In the source study's methods: Decombinator V4 was used to annotate TCR sequences for V gene, J gene and CDR3. TCRs were defined as expanded if a significant change between any two time points was detected under a Poisson model with p below 0.0001. TCR abundances were normalised to the total number of TCRs sequenced per sample and expressed as counts per million. TRAV1-2 paired with TRAJ12, TRAJ20 or TRAJ33 defined MAIT TCRs, while TRAV10 paired with TRAJ18 defined iNKT TCRs. VDJdb, accessed on 1 November 2021, was searched for TCRs annotated for CMV, EBV and SARS-CoV-2, and TCRs annotated for more than one antigen were excluded. TCRdb reprocessing: public reads trimmed at Q25 with fastp, clones called with MiXCR, in-frame beta chains kept. When rows share a CDR3 protein, they turn into one entry using the most common DNA and genes. The V and J calls were not made by the authors but by TCRdb's processing. Within this sample are around 57,000 distinct CDR3 sequences, with 10% to 12% of them counted one time only. Roughly 1.7% of the sample lies in the top ten.

The sequenced sample consisted of whole blood. This TCR came from an adult who was a healthcare worker with PCR-confirmed SARS-CoV-2 infection or an uninfected control (not recorded which). The chain couples TRBV20-1 to TRBJ1-1; 7 junctional bases match TRBD1. The encoded CDR3 is CSASPQGGPDTEAFF. The DNA sequence is given as TGCAGTGCTAGCCCTCAAGGGGGCCCGGACACTGAAGCTTTCTTT.